This TCR beta chain was captured in a study of blood T cell repertoires in COVID-19. Overall study context: The samples span acute and convalescent COVID-19 from the United States, Italy and Spain.

How the authors handled the data: Cell counts per sample came from amplifying reference gene primers. Only in-frame clones appear in the TCRdb table, and some are missing; sequencing was by immunoSEQ multiplex PCR. The V and J calls and clone size come from that table; D and trimming were worked out from the DNA. This table holds roughly 120,000 clones, approximately 70% found once. The trim removed 0 bases at V and 5 bases at J, leaving 5 bases unmatched. CDR3 length equals 15 residues. Germline values: CDR1 SGHTA, CDR2 FQGTGA. Sequenced: peripheral blood. The TCR sequence derives from a human donor with acute or convalescent COVID-19. The donor label of this sample is uncertain. V is TRBV7-3 and J is TRBJ2-5, with 8 bases lining up with TRBD2. In nucleotides, the CDR3 is TGTGCCAGCAGCTTAACCGGGGGGGCCAGGGAGACCCAGTACTTC. This translates into CASSLTGGARETQYF.